The 7 T cell receptor beta chains below were found in one sample sequenced in a study of blood T cell repertoires in COVID-19. Clones were sequenced by immunoSEQ multiplex PCR, and TCRdb holds only the in-frame ones, with some missing. The table has about 52,000 clones, approximately 80% seen once. The sample taken for sequencing was peripheral blood. The receptors originated from a man in his 70s with active COVID-19.

This clone appeared once. This chain joins TRBV2 and TRBJ2-2, with TRBD1 matching 8 bases. Losses at the gene ends were 2 bases for V and 1 base for J; bases not matched to a gene: 3. The CDR3 totals 16 residues. CDR1 is SNHLY, CDR2 FYNNEI, per germline. The DNA for the CDR3 is TGTGCCAGCAGTGAACAGGGGGCCCTGAACACCGGGGAGCTGTTTTTT. It codes for CASSEQGALNTGELFF. Looking up the rest from reference TRBV2 and TRBJ2-2 gives the full variable domain: EPEVTQTPSHQVTQMGQEVILRCVPISNHLYFYWYRQILGQKVEFLVSFYNNEISEKSEIFDDQFSVERPDGSNFTLKIRSTKLEDSAMYFCASSEQGALNTGELFFGEGSRLTVL.

V and J are TRBV19 and TRBJ2-7; 12 positions match TRBD2. J lost 4 bases, V lost 4 bases, and 5 bases had no gene match. CDR3 length equals 15 residues. In germline, CDR1 is LNHDA, CDR2 SQIVND (reference sequence). The CDR3 coding sequence is TGTGCCAGTAGTACCCTGACTAGCGGGGGATACGAGCAGTACTTC. Translating gives CASSTLTSGGYEQYF. The full variable domain, in which reference TRBV19 and TRBJ2-7 provide the parts outside the CDR3, is DGGITQSPKYLFRKEGQNVTLSCEQNLNHDAMYWYRQDPGQGLRLIYYSQIVNDFQKGDIAEGYSVSREKKESFPLTVTSAQKNPTAFYLCASSTLTSGGYEQYFGPGTRLTVT.

The V call is TRBV3-1 (or the pseudogene TRBV3-2), the J call TRBJ2-3; 7 nucleotides align to TRBD1. V dropped 1 base and J dropped 10; count of bases not matched to a gene: 2. Germline CDR1 is LGHDT and CDR2 is YNNKEL (reference sequence). This CDR3 is 12 amino acids long. As DNA, the CDR3 is TGTGCCAGCAGCCAAGGACAGGGAGCGCAGTATTTT. Protein: CASSQGQGAQYF.

The J gene is TRBJ2-7, the V gene TRBV3-1 (or the pseudogene TRBV3-2); D is possibly TRBD1 (5 bases). CDR3 size: 13 residues. Trimming pared 1 base from V and 6 bases from J, leaving 10 bases between. CDR1 and CDR2 (germline): LGHDT, YNNKEL (reference sequence). CDR3 bases: TGTGCCAGCAGCCAAGGTGTAAGGGGCGAGCAGTACTTC. Its protein product is CASSQGVRGEQYF.

The chain links TRBV4-3 to TRBJ2-7, with 11 nucleotides matching TRBD2. Germline trimming cut 2 bases from V and 0 bases from J; bases unmatched to any gene: 3. Germline CDR1 and CDR2: LGHNA and YSLEER. The CDR3 consists of 16 residues. CDR3 sequence: CASSQYGTSGSYEQYF. CDR3 coding DNA: TGCGCCAGCAGCCAATACGGGACTAGCGGCTCCTACGAGCAGTACTTC.

The chain is built from TRBV6-6 and TRBJ2-2, with a possible D match to TRBD1 (6 bases). The germline CDR1 and CDR2 sequences are MNHNY and SVGAGI (reference sequence). Trimming removed 6 bases at V and 4 bases at J, with 18 bases between. The CDR3 is made up of 16 amino acids. The CDR3 DNA follows: TGTGCCAGCAGGCCCGGACAGTCGAGGAGCACCGGGGAGCTGTTTTTT. Translating gives CASRPGQSRSTGELFF.

The J gene is TRBJ1-2, the V gene TRBV7-2, with 8 bases matching TRBD1. Trimming removed 3 bases from V and 5 bases from J; junction bases left unmatched: 5. Germline V gene sequence: CDR1 SGHTA, CDR2 FQGNSA. The CDR3 sequence is 14 residues long. The CDR3 coding sequence is TGTGCCAGCAGCTTGGACAGGGAGTCTTATGGCTACACCTTC. It translates to CASSLDRESYGYTF.